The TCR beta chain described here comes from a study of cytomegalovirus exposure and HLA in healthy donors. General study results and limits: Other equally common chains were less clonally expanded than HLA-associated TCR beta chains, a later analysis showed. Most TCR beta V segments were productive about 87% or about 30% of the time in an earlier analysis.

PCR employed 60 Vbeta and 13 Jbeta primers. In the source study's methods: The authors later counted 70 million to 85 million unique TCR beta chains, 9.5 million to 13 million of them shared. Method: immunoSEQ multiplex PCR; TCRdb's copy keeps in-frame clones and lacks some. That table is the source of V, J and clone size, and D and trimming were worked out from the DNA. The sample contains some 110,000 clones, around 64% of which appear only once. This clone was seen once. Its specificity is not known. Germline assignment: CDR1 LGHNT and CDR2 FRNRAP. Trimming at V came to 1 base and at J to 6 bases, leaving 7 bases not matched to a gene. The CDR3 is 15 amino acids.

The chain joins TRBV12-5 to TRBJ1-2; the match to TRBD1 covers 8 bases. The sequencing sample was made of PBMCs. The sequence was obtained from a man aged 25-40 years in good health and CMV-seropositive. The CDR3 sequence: CASGLGSGGPNGYTF. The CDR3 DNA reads TGTGCTAGTGGTTTGGGATCAGGGGGCCCCAATGGCTACACCTTC.